The entry below describes one TCR beta chain. Per the study methods: Nucleated cell number was recorded as an estimate derived from reference gene primer amplification. TCRdb keeps only in-frame clones here, not all; method: immunoSEQ multiplex PCR. Clone size and the V and J calls come from that table; the DNA yielded D and trimming. The sample lists roughly 150,000 clones, approximately 84% seen once, with roughly 10% in the top ten. The record originates from a study of blood T cell repertoires in COVID-19. On the study more broadly: Samples came from the United States, Italy and Spain, spanning acute and convalescent COVID-19. Nucleic acid was either cDNA or gDNA, and it came from T cells, B-cell-depleted T cells, or PBMCs.

Germline values: CDR1 LNHDA, CDR2 SQIVND (reference sequence). Trimming took 4 bases from V and 1 from J; bases not matched to a gene: 2. CDR3 length equals 15 residues. The V call is TRBV19, the J call TRBJ2-5; 11 bases agree with TRBD1. This TCR derives from a man between 65 and 85 years old with active or convalescent COVID-19. Source material: peripheral blood. The CDR3 nucleotides read TGTGCCAGTAGTAACGGACAGGGGGCCCAAGAGACCCAGTACTTC. Its protein product is CASSNGQGAQETQYF. Using reference TRBV19 and TRBJ2-5 for the parts outside the CDR3, the full variable domain is DGGITQSPKYLFRKEGQNVTLSCEQNLNHDAMYWYRQDPGQGLRLIYYSQIVNDFQKGDIAEGYSVSREKKESFPLTVTSAQKNPTAFYLCASSNGQGAQETQYFGPGTRLLVL.